This TCR beta chain originates from a study of blood T cell repertoires in COVID-19. Overall study: Acute and convalescent COVID-19 specimens originated in the United States, Italy and Spain.

Clones were sequenced by immunoSEQ multiplex PCR, and TCRdb holds only the in-frame ones, with some missing. The profile covers about 260,000 clones, with 80% to 90% appearing a single time and around 10% taken by the ten largest. The sample was peripheral blood. The TCR was taken from a woman in her forties or fifties who had recovered from COVID-19.

CDR3 residues: CASKTGRYEQYF. Here the CDR3 DNA reads TGTGCCAGCAAGACAGGGAGGTACGAGCAGTACTTC. The rearrangement joins TRBV27 to TRBJ2-7; the D gene is possibly TRBD1 (7 bases). The length of the CDR3 is 12 residues. Looked up from germline, CDR1 is MNHEY and CDR2 is SMNVEV (reference sequence). V lost 7 bases and J 4 bases, leaving 11 bases between the germline ends.